The T cell receptor (beta chain) under discussion was sequenced for a study of blood T cell repertoires in COVID-19. Study context: Both acute and convalescent COVID-19 samples were obtained from the United States, Italy and Spain.

The CDR3 consists of 12 residues. The ends lost 2 bases at V and 16 bases at J; junction bases unmatched: 6. CDR1 SGHTA and CDR2 FQGNSA come from the germline V gene. The repertoire was sequenced with immunoSEQ multiplex PCR; TCRdb's copy has only in-frame clones and lacks some. The table records about 36,000 clones, approximately 80% of them present only once. Source material: peripheral blood. V and J are TRBV7-2 and TRBJ2-1, with TRBD2 identical over 9 bases. This TCR derives from a human donor in a cohort sampled during active COVID-19. The chain's CDR3 is CASSLIGTSHFF. The CDR3 DNA is TGTGCCAGCAGCTTAATAGGGACTAGCCATTTCTTC.